This T cell receptor beta chain was captured by sequencing in a study of blood T cells in healthy people across ages. Between the trimmed V and J ends, which lost 3 bases and 2 bases, there was a span of 11 bases. CDR1 DFQATT and CDR2 SNEGSKA come from the germline V gene (reference sequence). The CDR3 extends over 14 amino acids. Together with a sample-barcoded 5' primer, a J-beta primer mix was included in a second PCR lasting roughly 6 to 12 cycles. TCRdb reprocessed the 5' RACE reads with MiXCR, giving one entry per CDR3 protein. Of around 1,800,000 distinct CDR3 sequences in the sample, approximately 40% are singletons; the top ten hold about 23%.

Material for sequencing was blood. The genes are TRBV20-1 and TRBJ2-1, with D unresolved. This TCR derives from a human donor in good health. The CDR3 DNA reads as TGCAGTGCTAGTCGGCCCCACCCCTACAATGAGCAGTTCTTC. Its protein is CSASRPHPYNEQFF.